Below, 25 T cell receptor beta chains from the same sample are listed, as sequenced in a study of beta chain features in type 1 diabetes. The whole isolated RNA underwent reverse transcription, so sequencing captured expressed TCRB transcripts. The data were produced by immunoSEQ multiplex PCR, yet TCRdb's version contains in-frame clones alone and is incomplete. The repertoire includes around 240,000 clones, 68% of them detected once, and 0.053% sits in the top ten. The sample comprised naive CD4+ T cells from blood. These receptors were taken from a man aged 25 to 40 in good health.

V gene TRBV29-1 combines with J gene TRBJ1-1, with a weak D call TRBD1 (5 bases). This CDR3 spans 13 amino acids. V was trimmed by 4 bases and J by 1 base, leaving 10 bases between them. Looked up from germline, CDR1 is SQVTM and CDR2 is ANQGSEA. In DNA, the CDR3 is TGCAGCGTTGTGTGGGGACGGAACACTGAAGCTTTCTTT. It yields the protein CSVVWGRNTEAFF. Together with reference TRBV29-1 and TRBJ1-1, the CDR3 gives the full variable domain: SAVISQKPSRDICQRGTSLTIQCQVDSQVTMMFWYRQQPGQSLTLIATANQGSEATYESGFVIDKFPISRPNLTFSTLTVSNMSPEDSSIYLCSVVWGRNTEAFFGQGTRLTVV.

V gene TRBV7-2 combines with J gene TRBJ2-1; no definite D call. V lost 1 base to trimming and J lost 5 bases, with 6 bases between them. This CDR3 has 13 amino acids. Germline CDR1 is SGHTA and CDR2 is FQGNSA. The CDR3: CASSLGVHNEQFF. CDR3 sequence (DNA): TGTGCCAGCAGCTTAGGCGTACACAATGAGCAGTTCTTC. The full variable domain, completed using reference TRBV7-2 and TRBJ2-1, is GAGVSQSPSNKVTEKGKDVELRCDPISGHTALYWYRQSLGQGLEFLIYFQGNSAPDKSGLPSDRFSAERTGGSVSTLTIQRTQQEDSAVYLCASSLGVHNEQFFGPGTRLTVL.

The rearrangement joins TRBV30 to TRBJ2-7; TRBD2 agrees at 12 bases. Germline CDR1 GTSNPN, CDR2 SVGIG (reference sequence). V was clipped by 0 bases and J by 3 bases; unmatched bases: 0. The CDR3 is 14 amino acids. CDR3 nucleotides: TGTGCCTGGAGTGTGGGACTAGCGGGCTACGAGCAGTACTTC. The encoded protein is CAWSVGLAGYEQYF.

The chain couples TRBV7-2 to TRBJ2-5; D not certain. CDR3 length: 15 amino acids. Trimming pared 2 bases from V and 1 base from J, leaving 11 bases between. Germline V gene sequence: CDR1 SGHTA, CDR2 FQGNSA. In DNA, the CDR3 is TGTGCCAGCAGCTTAAGTCCAGCGATCCAAGAGACCCAGTACTTC. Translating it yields CASSLSPAIQETQYF.

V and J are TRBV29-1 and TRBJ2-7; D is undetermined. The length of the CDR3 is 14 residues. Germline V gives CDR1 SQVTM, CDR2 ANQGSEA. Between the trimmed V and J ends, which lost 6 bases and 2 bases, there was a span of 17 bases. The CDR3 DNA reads TGCAGCGTCGTGGGTCGAGGCAGCACCTACGAGCAGTACTTC. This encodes CSVVGRGSTYEQYF.

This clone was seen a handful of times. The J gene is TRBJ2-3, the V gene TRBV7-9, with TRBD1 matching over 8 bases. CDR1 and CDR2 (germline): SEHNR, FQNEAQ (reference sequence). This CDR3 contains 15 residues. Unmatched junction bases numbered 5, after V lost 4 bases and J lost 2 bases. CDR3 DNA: TGTGCCAGCAGCTCTGGACAGGGATACACAGATACGCAGTATTTT. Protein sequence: CASSSGQGYTDTQYF. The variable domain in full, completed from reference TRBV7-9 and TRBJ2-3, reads DTGVSQNPRHKITKRGQNVTFRCDPISEHNRLYWYRQTLGQGPEFLTYFQNEAQLEKSRLLSDRFSAERPKGSFSTLEIQRTEQGDSAMYLCASSSGQGYTDTQYFGPGTRLTVL.

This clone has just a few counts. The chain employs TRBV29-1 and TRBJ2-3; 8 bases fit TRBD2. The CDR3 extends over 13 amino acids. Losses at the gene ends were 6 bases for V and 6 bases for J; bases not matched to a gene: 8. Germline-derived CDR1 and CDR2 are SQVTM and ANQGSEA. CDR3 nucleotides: TGCAGCGTAGATAGCGGGAACATGGATACGCAGTATTTT. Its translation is CSVDSGNMDTQYF.

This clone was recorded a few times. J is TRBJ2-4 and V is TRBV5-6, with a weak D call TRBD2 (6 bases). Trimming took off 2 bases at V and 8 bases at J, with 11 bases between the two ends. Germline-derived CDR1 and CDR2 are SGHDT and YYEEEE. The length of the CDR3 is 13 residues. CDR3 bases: TGTGCCAGCAGCTTTTTTACGGGAGACATTCAGTACTTC. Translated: CASSFFTGDIQYF.

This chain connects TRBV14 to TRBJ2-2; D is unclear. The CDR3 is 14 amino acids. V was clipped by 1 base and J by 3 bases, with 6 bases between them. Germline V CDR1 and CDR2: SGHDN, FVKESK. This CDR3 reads CASSQGTYTGELFF. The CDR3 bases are TGTGCCAGCAGCCAAGGGACCTACACCGGGGAGCTGTTTTTT. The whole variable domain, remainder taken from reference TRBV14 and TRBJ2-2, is EAGVTQFPSHSVIEKGQTVTLRCDPISGHDNLYWYRRVMGKEIKFLLHFVKESKQDESGMPNNRFLAERTGGTYSTLKVQPAELEDSGVYFCASSQGTYTGELFFGEGSRLTVL.

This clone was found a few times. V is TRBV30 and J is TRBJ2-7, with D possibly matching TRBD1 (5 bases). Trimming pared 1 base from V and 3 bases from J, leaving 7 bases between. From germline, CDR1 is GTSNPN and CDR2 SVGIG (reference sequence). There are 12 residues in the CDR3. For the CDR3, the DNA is TGTGCCTGGAGTGACAGGCGCTACGAGCAGTACTTC. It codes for CAWSDRRYEQYF.

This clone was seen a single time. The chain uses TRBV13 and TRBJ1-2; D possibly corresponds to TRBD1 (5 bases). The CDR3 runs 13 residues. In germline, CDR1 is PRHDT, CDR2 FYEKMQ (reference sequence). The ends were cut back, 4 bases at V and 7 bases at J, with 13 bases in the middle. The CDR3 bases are TGTGCCAGCAGCTCCACCCCCAGGGCTGGCTACACCTTC. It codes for CASSSTPRAGYTF.

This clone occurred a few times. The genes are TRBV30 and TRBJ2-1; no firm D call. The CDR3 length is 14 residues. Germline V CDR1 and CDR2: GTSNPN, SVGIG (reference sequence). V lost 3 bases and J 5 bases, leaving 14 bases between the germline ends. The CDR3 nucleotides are TGTGCCTGGAGCGCCGGCAGGCCGGACAATGAGCAGTTCTTC. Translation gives CAWSAGRPDNEQFF.

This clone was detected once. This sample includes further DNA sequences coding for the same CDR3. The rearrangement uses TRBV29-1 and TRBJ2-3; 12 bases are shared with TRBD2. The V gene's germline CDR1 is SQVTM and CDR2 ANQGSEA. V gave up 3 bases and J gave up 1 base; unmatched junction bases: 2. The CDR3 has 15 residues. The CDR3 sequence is CSVDGTSGRTDTQYF. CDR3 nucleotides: TGCAGCGTTGACGGGACTAGCGGGCGCACAGATACGCAGTATTTT.

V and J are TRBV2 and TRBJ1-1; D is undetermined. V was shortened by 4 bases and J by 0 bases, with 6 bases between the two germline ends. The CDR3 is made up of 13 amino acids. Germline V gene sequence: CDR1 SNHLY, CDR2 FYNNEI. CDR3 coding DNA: TGTGCCAGCAGTGCTTCGATGAACACTGAAGCTTTCTTT. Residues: CASSASMNTEAFF.

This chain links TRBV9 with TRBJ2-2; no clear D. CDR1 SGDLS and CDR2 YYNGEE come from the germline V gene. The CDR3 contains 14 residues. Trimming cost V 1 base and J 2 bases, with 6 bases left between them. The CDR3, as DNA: TGTGCCAGCAGCGTATATTATAACACCGGGGAGCTGTTTTTT. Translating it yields CASSVYYNTGELFF.

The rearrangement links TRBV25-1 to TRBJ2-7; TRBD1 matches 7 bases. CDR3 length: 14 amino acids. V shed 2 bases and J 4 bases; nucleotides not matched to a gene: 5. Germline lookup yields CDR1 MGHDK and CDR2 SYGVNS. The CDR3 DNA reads TGTGCCAGCAGTGAACTAGGGGGCGGATACGAGCAGTACTTC. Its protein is CASSELGGGYEQYF.

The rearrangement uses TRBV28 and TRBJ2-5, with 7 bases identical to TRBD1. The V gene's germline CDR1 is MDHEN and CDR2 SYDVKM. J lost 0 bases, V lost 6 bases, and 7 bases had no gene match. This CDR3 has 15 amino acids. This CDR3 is CASRTGKGYQETQYF. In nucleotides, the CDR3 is TGTGCCAGCAGGACAGGGAAGGGCTACCAAGAGACCCAGTACTTC.

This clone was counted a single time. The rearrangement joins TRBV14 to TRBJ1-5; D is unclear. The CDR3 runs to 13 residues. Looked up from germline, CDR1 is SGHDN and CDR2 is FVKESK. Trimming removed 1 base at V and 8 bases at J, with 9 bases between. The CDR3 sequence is CASSQGAREPQHF. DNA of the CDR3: TGTGCCAGCAGCCAAGGAGCGCGGGAGCCCCAGCATTTT.

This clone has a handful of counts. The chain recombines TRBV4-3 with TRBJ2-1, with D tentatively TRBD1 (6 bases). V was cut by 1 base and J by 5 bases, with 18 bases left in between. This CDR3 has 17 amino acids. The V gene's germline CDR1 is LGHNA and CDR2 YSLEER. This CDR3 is CASSQAMVGAGDNEQFF. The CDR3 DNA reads TGCGCCAGCAGCCAAGCCATGGTGGGGGCCGGGGACAATGAGCAGTTCTTC.

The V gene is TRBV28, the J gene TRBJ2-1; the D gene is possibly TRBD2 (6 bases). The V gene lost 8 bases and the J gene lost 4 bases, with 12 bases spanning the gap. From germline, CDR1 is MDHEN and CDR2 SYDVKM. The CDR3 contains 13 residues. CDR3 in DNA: TGTGCCAGCTCCGGGAGACCTTACAATGAGCAGTTCTTC. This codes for CASSGRPYNEQFF.

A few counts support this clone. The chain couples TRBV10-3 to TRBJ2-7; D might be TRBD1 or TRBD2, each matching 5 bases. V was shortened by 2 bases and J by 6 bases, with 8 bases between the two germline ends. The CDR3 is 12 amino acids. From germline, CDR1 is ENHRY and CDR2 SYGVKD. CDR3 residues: CAISEGTGEQYF. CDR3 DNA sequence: TGTGCCATCAGTGAGGGGACCGGCGAGCAGTACTTC.

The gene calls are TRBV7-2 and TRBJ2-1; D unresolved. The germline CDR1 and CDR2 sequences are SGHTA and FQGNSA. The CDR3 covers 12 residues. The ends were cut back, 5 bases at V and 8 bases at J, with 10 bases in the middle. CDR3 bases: TGTGCCAGCAGCCTTCTTTCGCATGAGCAGTTCTTC. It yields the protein CASSLLSHEQFF. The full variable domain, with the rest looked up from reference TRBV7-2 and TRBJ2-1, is GAGVSQSPSNKVTEKGKDVELRCDPISGHTALYWYRQSLGQGLEFLIYFQGNSAPDKSGLPSDRFSAERTGGSVSTLTIQRTQQEDSAVYLCASSLLSHEQFFGPGTRLTVL.

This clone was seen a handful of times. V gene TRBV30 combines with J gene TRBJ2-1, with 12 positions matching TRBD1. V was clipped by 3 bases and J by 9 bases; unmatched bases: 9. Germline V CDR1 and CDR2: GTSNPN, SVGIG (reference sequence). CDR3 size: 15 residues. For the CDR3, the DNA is TGTGCCTGGAGAATCGGGACAGGGGGCAGGGGTGAGCAGTTCTTC. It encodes CAWRIGTGGRGEQFF.

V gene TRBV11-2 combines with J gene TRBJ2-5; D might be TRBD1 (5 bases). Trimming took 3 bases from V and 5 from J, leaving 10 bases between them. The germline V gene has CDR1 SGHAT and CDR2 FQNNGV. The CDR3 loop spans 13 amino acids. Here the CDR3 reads CASSLGRAETQYF. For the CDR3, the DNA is TGTGCCAGCAGCTTGGGCAGGGCGGAGACCCAGTACTTC.

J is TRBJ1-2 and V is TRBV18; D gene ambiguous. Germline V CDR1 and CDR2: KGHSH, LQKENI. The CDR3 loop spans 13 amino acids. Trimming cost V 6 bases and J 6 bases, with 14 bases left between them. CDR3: CASSPTLENGYTF. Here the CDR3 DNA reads TGTGCCAGCTCCCCAACGTTGGAAAATGGCTACACCTTC. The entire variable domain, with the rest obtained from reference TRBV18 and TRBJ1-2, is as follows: NAGVMQNPRHLVRRRGQEARLRCSPMKGHSHVYWYRQLPEEGLKFMVYLQKENIIDESGMPKERFSAEFPKEGPSILRIQQVVRGDSAAYFCASSPTLENGYTFGSGTRLTVV.